Described below is a single TCR beta chain sequence and its context. The sample holds a few counts of this clonotype. The specificity of this receptor is unknown. The input lacks base qualities; no much larger clone sits a single base away. This sample was taken from a study of post-analysis software for immune sequencing data (dated by TCRdb to about 2015). Regarding the complete study: The recorded disease courses included relapsing-remitting, secondary progressive and progressive-relapsing multiple sclerosis, and some patients had no subtype annotation. Patient repertoires were compared against roughly 10 previously published healthy control repertoires from donors aged 6 to 25 years. A subset of samples was prepared in parallel using single-end sample barcoding, then pooled and co-amplified after Illumina adapter ligation.

Library construction relied on PCR. Instrument used: Illumina HiSeq 2500. To reduce PCR and sequencing biases, unique molecular identifiers were incorporated into the TCR beta cDNA libraries. Some 500,000 cDNA molecules were obtained for every 1 to 10 million input T cells, so each molecule roughly corresponded to one T cell. The same protocol used for the earlier healthy control dataset was applied to prepare and sequence the patient libraries. Within a given batch, samples were prepared together, multiplexed and sequenced on the same HiSeq lane. Per the source publication's procedure: MIGEC was used to process the raw barcoded reads, and molecular identifier groups with only a single read were discarded before consensus assembly and CDR3 extraction. VDJtools was used for post-analysis of the clonotype tables, and diversity was normalized by down-sampling every dataset to the size of the smallest sample. In repertoire overlap clustering, CDR3 amino acid sequences, but not nucleotide sequences, were matched to correct batch-related cross-sample contamination. TCRdb handled the public reads itself, with Q25 trimming in fastp and clone calling in MiXCR, and kept productive beta chains. When rows share a CDR3 protein, they turn into one entry using the most common DNA and genes. The V and J calls and clone size come from TCRdb's table, not from the authors' own analysis. The sample table contains roughly 800,000 distinct CDR3 sequences; only one count was recorded for about half of them. Around 4.7% of the sample is taken by the ten largest.

Findings and caveats that apply to the study as a whole: Significantly higher frequencies in patients than in controls were found for five or six TRBV segments, including TRBV5-6, TRBV5-1 and TRBV20-1. When samples were clustered directly using the F measure, samples prepared in the same batch co-clustered strongly, which prompted a batch-effect correction. Normalized Chao1 diversity was significantly lower in multiple sclerosis patients than controls, suggesting substantial peripheral T-cell clonal expansion. The multiple sclerosis patient group was slightly younger than the control group.

From cysteine to phenylalanine, the CDR3 is 12 amino acids long. The CDR3 DNA has 36 bases and is translated from base 1. As encoded in the germline V gene (reference sequence), CDR1 is GTSNPN while CDR2 is SVGIG. The germline ends are 10 bases apart after V is trimmed by 2 bases and J by 8 bases. To demonstrate the VDJtools post-analysis software, the study profiled TCR beta repertoires from the peripheral blood of 10 to 15 young patients with multiple sclerosis. The multiple sclerosis patients were children and adolescents between roughly 6 and 16 years of age. Sequenced input: blood. The TCR originated in a girl aged 10 to 17 with multiple sclerosis. The chain was built from TRBV30 and TRBJ2-4; TRBD1 could be the D gene, as 6 bases match. The DNA is as follows: TGTGCCTGGAGTTCCTCAGGGGACATTCAGTACTTC. Its amino acids are CAWSSSGDIQYF.